These 17 T cell receptor beta chains came from one sample sequenced in a study of technical replicates of blood from a few donors. This table comes from immunoSEQ multiplex PCR, and its TCRdb copy is limited to in-frame clones, with some not included. The data show more than 65,000 clones, just under 95% seen once. Sequenced input: T cells isolated from PBMCs. Every receptor here comes from a human donor in good health.

The chain carries TRBV5-4 and TRBJ1-5; TRBD1 aligns across 10 bases. V lost 3 bases to trimming and J lost 6 bases; unmatched junction nucleotides: 9. CDR3 size: 16 residues. Looked up from germline, CDR1 is SGHNT and CDR2 is YYREEE (reference sequence). This CDR3 reads CASSCYLDRGGQPQHF. The CDR3 region has the DNA TGTGCCAGCAGCTGCTACCTGGACAGGGGGGGTCAGCCCCAGCATTTT.

This sequence joins TRBV9 and TRBJ1-3, with D perhaps TRBD1 (5 bases). Germline CDR1 reads SGDLS; CDR2 reads YYNGEE. V lost 1 base, J lost 8 bases, and 13 bases lay in between. CDR3 size: 14 residues. The CDR3 here is CASSVLTGGDTIYF. In nucleotides, the CDR3 is TGTGCCAGCAGCGTATTAACGGGAGGGGACACCATATATTTT.

CDR3 in amino acids: CASSQRTTGYNEQFF. As DNA, the CDR3 is TGTGCCAGCAGTCAGCGAACGACAGGCTACAATGAGCAGTTCTTC. J is TRBJ2-1 and V is TRBV6-5; D possibly corresponds to TRBD1 (6 bases). This CDR3 region has 15 residues. V lost 5 bases and J 3 bases, leaving 14 bases between the germline ends. The V gene's germline CDR1 is MNHEY and CDR2 SVGAGI.

The chain is built from TRBV19 and TRBJ2-5, with no clear D. The CDR3 has 13 residues. V lost 3 bases to trimming and J lost 5 bases, with 10 bases between them. Looked up from germline, CDR1 is LNHDA and CDR2 is SQIVND (reference sequence). The CDR3 DNA reads as TGTGCCAGTAGTATGGAGAGATTGGAGACCCAGTACTTC. This codes for CASSMERLETQYF.

V usage is TRBV6-4 and J usage is TRBJ2-1; TRBD2 agrees at 10 bases. J was trimmed by 10 bases and V by 6 bases; bases with no gene match: 9. CDR1 is MRHNA, CDR2 SNTAGT, per germline. The CDR3 is 14 residues long. The CDR3 reads CASRTGTSAVEQFF. Written as DNA, the CDR3 is TGTGCCAGCAGAACCGGGACTAGCGCAGTCGAGCAGTTCTTC.

The chain uses TRBV19 and TRBJ2-7; D is perhaps TRBD2 (6 bases). CDR1 is LNHDA and CDR2 is SQIVND in the germline V gene (reference sequence). CDR3 length: 13 amino acids. V gave up 4 bases and J gave up 3 bases, with 10 bases separating them. The CDR3 loop is CASSRAGYYEQYF. In nucleotides, the CDR3 is TGTGCCAGTAGTAGGGCGGGATACTACGAGCAGTACTTC.

This clone was recorded only once. The chain combines TRBV28 with TRBJ2-7, with D hard to call. V lost 3 bases and J 7 bases, leaving 7 bases between the germline ends. This CDR3 region has 11 residues. In germline, CDR1 is MDHEN, CDR2 SYDVKM. DNA of the CDR3: TGTGCCAGCAGTTTGTCACTTGAGCAGTACTTC. It is translated as CASSLSLEQYF.

This chain links TRBV11-2 with TRBJ1-1, with D hard to call. The V and J ends lost 5 bases and 7 bases respectively, with 14 bases between them. This CDR3 is built from 13 residues. Germline CDR1 SGHAT, CDR2 FQNNGV. CDR3 protein: CASSLREGIEAFF. The DNA for the CDR3 is TGTGCCAGCAGCCTCCGGGAGGGCATTGAAGCTTTCTTT.

The chain is built from TRBV11-3 and TRBJ2-1; 9 nucleotides line up with TRBD2. From germline, CDR1 is SGHNT and CDR2 YENEEA. The CDR3 covers 14 residues. Trimming at V came to 4 bases and at J to 6 bases, leaving 4 bases not matched to a gene. CDR3 sequence (DNA): TGTGCCAGCAGCTCGGGTAGCGGGAGCAATGAGCAGTTCTTC. Residues: CASSSGSGSNEQFF. Complete variable domain (other parts from reference TRBV11-3 and TRBJ2-1): EAGVVQSPRYKIIEKKQPVAFWCNPISGHNTLYWYLQNLGQGPELLIRYENEEAVDDSQLPKDRFSAERLKGVDSTLKIQPAELGDSAVYLCASSSGSGSNEQFFGPGTRLTVL.

This clone was counted between two and nine times. This sequence joins TRBV6-1 and TRBJ1-1, with D unresolved. Deletions cut 5 bases from V and 3 bases from J, with 10 bases between. CDR1 is MNHNS and CDR2 is SASEGT in the germline V gene. The CDR3 has 13 amino acids. CDR3 sequence (DNA): TGTGCCAGCAGTTCCGTCCGGGACACTGAAGCTTTCTTT. It is translated as CASSSVRDTEAFF.

This clone was counted a single time. The chain carries TRBV4-2 and TRBJ2-7; D is unclear. Germline-derived CDR1 and CDR2 are LGHNA and YNFKEQ. The CDR3 extends over 12 amino acids. Trimming removed 0 bases at V and 6 bases at J, with 6 bases between. This chain's CDR3 is CASSQEASEQYF. CDR3 sequence (DNA): TGTGCCAGCAGCCAAGAAGCAAGCGAGCAGTACTTC.

This chain joins TRBV23-1 and TRBJ2-7, with D possibly TRBD2 on 5 matching bases. TRBV23-1 carries the ORF label, with uncertain function. The CDR3 sequence is 15 residues long. Trimming stripped 0 bases from V and 5 bases from J, with 14 bases between. The CDR3 region has the DNA TGCGCCAGCAGTCAATCGTCGAGGGATGGAAACGAGCAGTACTTC. Translating it yields CASSQSSRDGNEQYF.

The gene calls are TRBV7-8 and TRBJ2-1; D uncertain. The CDR3 totals 14 residues. Trimming removed 3 bases from V and 2 bases from J, with 8 bases in between. Germline V gives CDR1 SGHVS, CDR2 FQNEAQ. CDR3 amino acids: CASSFQVPYNEQFF. The CDR3 DNA reads TGTGCCAGCAGCTTCCAGGTTCCCTACAATGAGCAGTTCTTC.

This chain joins TRBV5-4 and TRBJ2-3, with 7 bases that match TRBD2. V trimming: 3 bases; J trimming: 2 bases; junction bases outside the gene matches: 3. There are 14 residues in the CDR3. CDR1 SGHNT and CDR2 YYREEE come from the germline V gene (reference sequence). CDR3 sequence reads: CASSWKRDTDTQYF. The CDR3 DNA follows: TGTGCCAGCAGCTGGAAGCGGGACACAGATACGCAGTATTTT.

The chain is built from TRBV6-1 and TRBJ2-5; 14 bases are shared with TRBD2. CDR1 MNHNS and CDR2 SASEGT come from the germline V gene. There are 17 residues in the CDR3. Trimming took 3 bases from V and 5 from J; bases not matched to a gene: 8. CDR3 sequence reads: CASSEPGTSGSWETQYF. The CDR3 DNA reads as TGTGCCAGCAGTGAGCCCGGGACTAGCGGGAGCTGGGAGACCCAGTACTTC.

The chain recombines TRBV23-1 with TRBJ2-7; D gene unclear. TRBV23-1 is sorted into the ORF group, with uncertain function. With 0 bases removed from V and 7 bases from J, the gap between germline ends came to 7 bases. This CDR3 is 12 amino acids long. The CDR3 DNA reads as TGCGCCAGCAGTCAATCTTTAACTGAGCAGTACTTC. Amino acids: CASSQSLTEQYF.

The chain recombines TRBV9 with TRBJ2-1; 7 nucleotides line up with TRBD2. The CDR3 spans 16 residues. Trimming at V came to 0 bases and at J to 10 bases, leaving 13 bases not matched to a gene. Germline V gene data show CDR1 as SGDLS and CDR2 as YYNGEE. CDR3 bases: TGTGCCAGCAGCGTAGTTCCCCAGCGGGATTTCGGGGAGCAGTTCTTC. This sequence encodes CASSVVPQRDFGEQFF. The full variable domain, its missing parts supplied by reference TRBV9 and TRBJ2-1, is DSGVTQTPKHLITATGQRVTLRCSPRSGDLSVYWYQQSLDQGLQFLIQYYNGEERAKGNILERFSAQQFPDLHSELNLSSLELGDSALYFCASSVVPQRDFGEQFFGPGTRLTVL.